Below, one T cell receptor (beta chain) is given with its context. The antigen is undetermined. This entry comes from a study of blood T cells in healthy people across ages. The CDR3 loop spans 14 amino acids. Trimming cost V 1 base and J 4 bases, with 10 bases left between them. From germline, CDR1 is SEHNR and CDR2 FQNEAQ (reference sequence). Findings and caveats of the study: Donors of long life had a larger count of naive CD4+ cells and greater diversity than aged donors.

There were healthy Caucasian individuals from Russia, aged roughly 6 to 90, serving as donors. Per sample, at least 5 micrograms of total RNA were extracted. Together with a sample-barcoded 5' primer, a J-beta primer mix was included in a second PCR lasting roughly 7 to 11 cycles. Each of the samples gave a minimum of 2.5 million paired-end reads that contained CDR3. TCRdb re-called the 5' RACE reads through MiXCR, storing one row per CDR3 protein. The sample holds some 1.4 million distinct CDR3 sequences, 42% seen once. This receptor was obtained from a woman between 18 and 29 years old in good health. V is TRBV7-9 and J is TRBJ2-5; D remains unclear. The sequenced sample consisted of blood. The CDR3 region is CASSLDPTPETQYF. In DNA form, the CDR3 reads TGTGCCAGCAGCTTAGATCCCACCCCAGAGACCCAGTACTTC.